The subject of this entry is one T cell receptor beta chain. There is no known antigen for this receptor. Base qualities were left out, and no much larger clone turns up one base away. V and J are trimmed by 6 bases and 4 bases, and the gene matches miss 10 bases of the junction. The CDR3 goes from the cysteine to the phenylalanine over 17 residues. The DNA shown is the 51-base CDR3, in frame from base 1. Sequences WNHNN (CDR1) and SYGVQD (CDR2) are obtained from the germline V gene (reference sequence). This sample stems from a study of blood T cell repertoires in COVID-19 (dated by TCRdb to 2018 to 2020). Regarding the complete study: Samples covering the acute and convalescent phases of COVID-19 were provided by collaborators in the United States, Italy and Spain. The material from the prospective study consisted of cDNA or gDNA derived from T cells, B-cell-depleted T cells, or PBMCs. Subjects who had been exposed to COVID-19, were actively infected with it, or had recovered from it provided the deeply sampled blood TCRbeta repertoires that made up the dataset. The repertoires were made available in a free public database intended to serve as a resource for research on the immune response to SARS-CoV-2. The samples were drawn from the first 160 participants of the ongoing ImmuneRACE study and from some 1,300 subjects provided by 6 global collaborators. A de-identified subject ID, COVID-19 status, age in years and sex were almost always included in the sample metadata. Where HLA class I and class II types were available, the types were taken from metadata supplied by the sample provider, not from assay-based typing. Overall results and qualifications from the work: The quantity of clinical and demographic metadata differed by source and by participant and was supplied without curation.

Participants in the prospective study were enrolled through a virtual design, were aged roughly 18 to 100 years, and lived in about two dozen United States geographic areas. Cohort assignment in the prospective study relied on participant-reported clinical history from a screening survey and a study questionnaire. ImmuneRACE Cohort 3 recovered participants were defined by two consecutive negative NP/OP PCR tests, healthcare professional clearance, or symptom resolution. In the prospective study, mobile phlebotomists collected whole blood, serum and a nasopharyngeal or oropharyngeal swab from each participant. Prospective study participants could optionally give additional blood draws and questionnaires over a roughly two-month period. Prospective study blood samples were shipped either frozen or at room temperature before DNA extraction. The immunoSEQ Assay, a bias-controlled multiplex PCR, was used to amplify TCRbeta CDR3 regions from genomic DNA. On the study's bioinformatics: The number of nucleated cells in each sample was estimated from the amplification of reference gene primers within the assay. To quantify the absolute abundance of each unique TCRbeta CDR3 rearrangement, sequence reads were collapsed and filtered. For each sample, productive Simpson clonality was calculated as the square root of Simpson's diversity index over productive rearrangements. Sourced from immuneACCESS, this table was stored by TCRdb with only in-frame sequences that have V and J called. A share of the clones is absent; for the studies checked, an unresolved V gene accounts for under half, and the remainder has no known explanation. The V and J calls and clone size come from that table; D and trimming were worked out from the DNA. Recorded for this sample are about 330,000 clones; over 70% of them occurred a single time. Of the sample, over 4.5% is held by the ten largest clones.

The sequencing sample was made of PBMCs or T cells enriched from blood (not recorded which). The origin of this receptor is a man younger than 40 who had recovered from COVID-19. The sequence is built from TRBV10-1 and TRBJ2-5, and 14 junction bases match TRBD2. The nucleotide sequence is TGCGCCAGCAGCACCGGGACTAGCGGGGGTTGGCGAGAGACCCAGTACTTC. It codes for CASSTGTSGGWRETQYF.